The text below deals with one T cell receptor (beta chain). The antigen remains undetermined. Germline lookup yields CDR1 SGHAT and CDR2 FQNNGV. CDR3 size: 17 residues. Trimming removed 4 bases from V and 6 bases from J; junction bases left unmatched: 10. TCRdb re-called the 5' RACE reads with MiXCR, one entry per CDR3 protein. The sample includes 750,000 to 850,000 distinct CDR3 sequences, roughly 12% of them seen just once. This specimen comes from a study of CD8 T cells in ankylosing spondylitis. Regarding the study as a whole: Some motif variants were previously reported in reactive arthritis synovial fluid and blood. Blood from ankylosing spondylitis patients appeared to carry a characteristic roughly 8-variant TCR beta motif.

The gene calls are TRBV11-2 and TRBJ2-2, with 11 bases identical to TRBD2. Sequenced: blood, either unsorted or a sorted T cell fraction (not recorded which). The clonotype was recovered from a male donor with ankylosing spondylitis. The DNA for the CDR3 is TGTGCCAGCAGCTCCGGTAGTAGCGGGAGGGCAGCCGGGGAGCTGTTTTTT. Amino acid sequence: CASSSGSSGRAAGELFF.